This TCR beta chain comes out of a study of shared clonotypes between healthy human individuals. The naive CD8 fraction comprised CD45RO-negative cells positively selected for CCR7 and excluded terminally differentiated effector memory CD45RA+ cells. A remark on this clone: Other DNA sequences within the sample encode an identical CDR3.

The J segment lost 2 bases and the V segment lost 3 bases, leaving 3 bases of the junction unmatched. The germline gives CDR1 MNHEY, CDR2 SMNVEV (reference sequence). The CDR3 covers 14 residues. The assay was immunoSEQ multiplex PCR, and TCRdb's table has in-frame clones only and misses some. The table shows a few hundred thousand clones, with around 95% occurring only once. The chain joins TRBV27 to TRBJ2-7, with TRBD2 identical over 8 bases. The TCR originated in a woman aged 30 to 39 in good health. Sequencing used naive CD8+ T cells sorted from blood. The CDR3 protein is CASSFSGTPYEQYF. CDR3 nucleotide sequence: TGTGCCAGCAGTTTTAGCGGGACGCCCTACGAGCAGTACTTC.